The rows below give T cell receptor beta chains drawn from one sample of a study of cytomegalovirus exposure and HLA in healthy donors. Measured with immunoSEQ multiplex PCR; TCRdb has only the in-frame clones, and not every one. In total, the table holds over 100,000 clones. Sequenced input: PBMCs. The receptors here all came from a man aged 18 to 30 in good health and CMV-seronegative. Each CDR3 is given with its conserved first and last residue. Fields, in order: V gene, J gene, CDR3 protein.

TRBV7-9	TRBJ2-4	CASSLAPRDIQYF
TRBV5-6	TRBJ2-7	CASSFGTDAYEQYF
TRBV28	TRBJ1-2	CASSSGQTNYGYTF
TRBV4-1	TRBJ2-3	CASSRLGGSGGANTQYF
TRBV25-1	TRBJ2-1	CASSYAGPGREQFF
TRBV5-4	TRBJ2-5	CASSLLSSGSIRETQYF
TRBV5-6	TRBJ2-3	CAGSSGSTDTQYF
TRBV5-6	TRBJ2-7	CASSDTGGKYEQYF
TRBV28	TRBJ2-7	CASSFFTRQPYEQYF
TRBV7-2	TRBJ2-5	CASSLGAGNIWETQYF
TRBV28	TRBJ1-6	CASSLGGTSPLHF
TRBV9	TRBJ2-7	CASSARQGHEQYF
TRBV7-6	TRBJ2-2	CASSSPDRGKAGELFF
TRBV4-3	TRBJ2-7	CASSQDRGIYEQYF
TRBV7-2	TRBJ1-2	CASSPVRAGGNYGYTF
TRBV27	TRBJ1-4	CASSLMGANEKLFF
TRBV5-1	TRBJ1-1	CASSPGTGMNTEAFF